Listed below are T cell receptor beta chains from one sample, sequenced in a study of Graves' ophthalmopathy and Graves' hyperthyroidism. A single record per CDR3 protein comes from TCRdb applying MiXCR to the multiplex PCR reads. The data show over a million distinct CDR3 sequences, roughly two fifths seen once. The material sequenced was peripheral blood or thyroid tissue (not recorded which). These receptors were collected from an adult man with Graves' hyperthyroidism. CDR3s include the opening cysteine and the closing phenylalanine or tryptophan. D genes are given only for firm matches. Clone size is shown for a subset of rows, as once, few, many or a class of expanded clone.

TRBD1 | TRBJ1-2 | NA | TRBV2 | TGTACCAGCAGGTCCGGGACAGGGCTTTATGGCTACACCTTC | CTSRSGTGLYGYTF
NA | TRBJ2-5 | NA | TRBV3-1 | TGTGCCAGCAGCCCCTTGGGCGGGCAGTACCAAGAGACCCAGTACTTC | CASSPLGGQYQETQYF
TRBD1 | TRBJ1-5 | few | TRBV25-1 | TGTGCCAGCAGTTTAAGGACAGGGGGCCCGGCCCAGCATTTT | CASSLRTGGPAQHF
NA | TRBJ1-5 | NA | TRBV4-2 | TGTGCCAGCAGCCAGTTGAGCGATCAGCCCCAGCATTTT | CASSQLSDQPQHF
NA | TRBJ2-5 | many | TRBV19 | TGTGCCAGTGGTGAAATCAACCAAGAGACCCAGTACTTC | CASGEINQETQYF
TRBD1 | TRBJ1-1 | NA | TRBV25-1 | TGTGCCAGCAGTTTCGGGACAGGGGAGGTAAGGAACACTGAAGCTTTCTTT | CASSFGTGEVRNTEAFF
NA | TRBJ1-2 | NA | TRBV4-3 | TGCGCCAGCAGCCAGGCCCGGTCTGGGAGAAACTATGGCTACACCTTC | CASSQARSGRNYGYTF
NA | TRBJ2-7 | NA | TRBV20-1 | TGCAGTGCTAGGGATACTAAATACCTCTACGAGCAGTACTTC | CSARDTKYLYEQYF
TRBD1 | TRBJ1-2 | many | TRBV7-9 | TGTGCCAGCAGCTTAGATCTCGGCAGGGGGCAAGGCTACACCTTC | CASSLDLGRGQGYTF
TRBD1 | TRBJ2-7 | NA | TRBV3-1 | TGTGCCAGCAGCCCCCCCCGCAGGGGGAAAAGGAGCGAGCAGTACTTC | CASSPPRRGKRSEQYF
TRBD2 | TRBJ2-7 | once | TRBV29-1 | TGCAGCGTTGAGGGCGGACTAGCGAGCTACGAGCAGTACTTC | CSVEGGLASYEQYF
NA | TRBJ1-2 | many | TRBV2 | TGTGCCAGCAGTGATGCGGGGGATCCTAACTATGGCTACACCTTC | CASSDAGDPNYGYTF
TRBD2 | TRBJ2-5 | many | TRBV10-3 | TGTGCCATCAAGGAGGTGGGAGGGGAGACCCAGTACTTC | CAIKEVGGETQYF
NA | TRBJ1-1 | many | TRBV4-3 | TGCGCCAGCAGCCAAGATAACGGTAACACTGAAGCTTTCTTT | CASSQDNGNTEAFF
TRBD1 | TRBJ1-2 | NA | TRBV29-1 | TGCAGCTTGGAACATTGGGACAGCAATGGCTACACCTTC | CSLEHWDSNGYTF
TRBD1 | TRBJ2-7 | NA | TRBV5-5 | TGCGCCAGCAGCTTCGCGGGACAGGGGGTACGGGAGCAGTACTTC | CASSFAGQGVREQYF
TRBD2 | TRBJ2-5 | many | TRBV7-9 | TGTGCCAGCAGCTTTGGCGGGGGGCAAGAGACCCAGTACTTC | CASSFGGGQETQYF
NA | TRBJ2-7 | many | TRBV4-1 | TGCGCCAGCAGCTACAAGGTCCCAAGCCCACATACATACGAGCAGTACTTC | CASSYKVPSPHTYEQYF
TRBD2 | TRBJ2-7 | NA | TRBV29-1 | TGCAGCGTTAAAGCGGGGTACGAGCAGTACTTC | CSVKAGYEQYF
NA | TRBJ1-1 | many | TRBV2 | TGTGCCAGCAGTGAACCTGGCAGTTCCATCTCTGAAGCTTTCTTT | CASSEPGSSISEAFF
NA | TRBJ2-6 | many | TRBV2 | TGTGCCAGCAGTGAACGGTCGGACAGTCTTCCTGGGGCCAACGTCCTGACTTTC | CASSERSDSLPGANVLTF
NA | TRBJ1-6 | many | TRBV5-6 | TGTGCCAGCAGCTACGTGGGATCACCCCTCCACTTT | CASSYVGSPLHF
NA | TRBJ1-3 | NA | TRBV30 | TGTGCCTGGAGGAATGGACACCCTGGAAACACCATATATTTT | CAWRNGHPGNTIYF
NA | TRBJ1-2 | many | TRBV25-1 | TGTGCCACCACCCCGGGGGGGTCAAACTATGGCTACACCTTC | CATTPGGSNYGYTF
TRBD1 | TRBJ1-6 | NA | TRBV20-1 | TGCAGTGCTCCACGGACAGGGAAGGGTGATTCACCCCTCCACTTT | CSAPRTGKGDSPLHF
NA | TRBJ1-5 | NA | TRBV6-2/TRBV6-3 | TGTGCCAGCAGTAACCCGGGGGGGCAGGCCGCCCAGCATTTT | CASSNPGGQAAQHF
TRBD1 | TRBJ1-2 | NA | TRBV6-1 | TGTGCCAGCAGTCAGTTGCCAGGGGACAGCTATGGCTACACCTTC | CASSQLPGDSYGYTF
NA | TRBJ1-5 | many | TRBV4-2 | TGTGCCAGCAGCCAAGGGACGCGGGGGGAAGAAATAAGGCCCCAGCATTTT | CASSQGTRGEEIRPQHF
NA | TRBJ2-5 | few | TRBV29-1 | TGCAGCGTTGATGGGGTTGCCAGGACCCAGTACTTC | CSVDGVARTQYF
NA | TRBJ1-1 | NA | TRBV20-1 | TGCAGTGCTGCGGACGGAGGTATCGGCGCTTTCTTT | CSAADGGIGAFF
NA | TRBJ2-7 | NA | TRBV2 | TGTGCCAGCAGTTTACGGCAGGTCATCAAATACGAGCAGTACTTC | CASSLRQVIKYEQYF
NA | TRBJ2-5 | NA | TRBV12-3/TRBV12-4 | TGTGCCAGCAGTTTTACCGAGCGGCAGTACTTC | CASSFTERQYF
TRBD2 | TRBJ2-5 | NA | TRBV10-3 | TGTGCCATCAGTGCTAGCGGGGGGTTACCGACAGAGACCCAGTACTTC | CAISASGGLPTETQYF
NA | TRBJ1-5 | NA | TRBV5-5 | TGTGCCAGCAGCTTGGTAGAGGGTCCCCAGCATTTT | CASSLVEGPQHF
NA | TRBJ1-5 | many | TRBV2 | TGTGCCAGCAGTGAAGAAGGGGGGAGTCAGCCCCAGCATTTT | CASSEEGGSQPQHF
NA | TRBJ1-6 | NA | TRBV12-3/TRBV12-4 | TGTGCCAGCAGTCCCGGGGGAAGGACACCCCTCCACTTT | CASSPGGRTPLHF
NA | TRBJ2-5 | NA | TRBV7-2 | TGTGCCTGTGCTATTCAAGAGACCCAGTACTTC | CACAIQETQYF
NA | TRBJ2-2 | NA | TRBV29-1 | TGCAGCGTTGCACCCTATGGGGAGCTGTTTTTT | CSVAPYGELFF
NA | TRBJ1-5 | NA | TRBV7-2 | TGTGCCAGCAGCACGGACAGCTTCCAGCATTTT | CASSTDSFQHF
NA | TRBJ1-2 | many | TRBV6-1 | TGTGCCAGCAGTGAGTCCTGGGTTTACTATGGCTACACCTTC | CASSESWVYYGYTF
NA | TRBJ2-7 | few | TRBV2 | TGTGCCAGCAAAACCGGGACAAACTACGAGCAGTACTTC | CASKTGTNYEQYF
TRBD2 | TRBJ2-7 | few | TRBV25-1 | TGTGCCAGCACAGGACTAGCGGGAACCACCCAGCAGTACTTC | CASTGLAGTTQQYF
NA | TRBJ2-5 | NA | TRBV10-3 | TGTGCCATCAGTGGGTCTAGCAGCCCACCCGCCAGGGAAGAGACCCAGTACTTC | CAISGSSSPPAREETQYF
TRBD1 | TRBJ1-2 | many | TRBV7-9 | TGTGCCAGCAGCTCCCGGGACAGCCCCCACTATGGCTACACCTTC | CASSSRDSPHYGYTF
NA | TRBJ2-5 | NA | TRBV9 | TGTGCCAGCACCCCTCAAGCTGGTGGGGGGGGGCGGGGAGAGACCCAGTACTTC | CASTPQAGGGGRGETQYF
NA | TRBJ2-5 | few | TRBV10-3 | TGTGCCAGCAGTTCAAGCCAGACCGGGGCTAAGACCCAGTACTTC | CASSSSQTGAKTQYF
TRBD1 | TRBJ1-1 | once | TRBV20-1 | TGCAGTGCCAAGAAGGTCCCAGGGGGCCTAGAAGCTTTCTTT | CSAKKVPGGLEAFF